A selection of T cell receptor beta chains follows, all from one sample in a study of beta chain features in type 1 diabetes. TCRdb's copy holds only in-frame clones and misses some; the assay was immunoSEQ multiplex PCR. In the table there are 600,000 or so clones, about an eighth of which are singletons. Sequenced material: naive CD4+ T cells from blood. The source is a man aged 25 to 45 with type 1 diabetes. Both conserved end residues are part of each CDR3. The order of the fields is clone size, J gene, V gene, D gene, CDR3 DNA, CDR3 protein. A D gene is named only where the DNA matches it firmly. Where a row states a size, it is once, few, many or the class of an expanded clone; other rows omit it.

clone_size: .
j_call: TRBJ2-7
v_call: TRBV7-2
d_call: .
cdr3_nt: TGTGCCAGCAGCCGGGACTCCTACTACGAGCAGTACTTC
cdr3_aa: CASSRDSYYEQYF

clone_size: .
j_call: TRBJ1-5
v_call: TRBV4-1
d_call: .
cdr3_nt: TGCGCCAGCAGCCAACAAGGTTTCAATCAGCCCCAGCATTTT
cdr3_aa: CASSQQGFNQPQHF

clone_size: .
j_call: TRBJ2-7
v_call: TRBV7-2
d_call: TRBD1
cdr3_nt: TGTGCCAGCAGCTCAGACAGGGGGCGCGATGAGCAGTACTTC
cdr3_aa: CASSSDRGRDEQYF

clone_size: few
j_call: TRBJ1-5
v_call: TRBV7-2
d_call: TRBD1
cdr3_nt: TGTGCCAGCAGCACCGCTGACAGGGGCAATCAGCCCCAGCATTTT
cdr3_aa: CASSTADRGNQPQHF

clone_size: .
j_call: TRBJ1-3
v_call: TRBV29-1
d_call: .
cdr3_nt: TGCAGCGTCGACAGGGGAAACACCATATATTTT
cdr3_aa: CSVDRGNTIYF

clone_size: .
j_call: TRBJ2-2
v_call: TRBV14
d_call: .
cdr3_nt: TGTGCCAGCAGCCGAATGAACACCGGGGAGCTGTTTTTT
cdr3_aa: CASSRMNTGELFF

clone_size: .
j_call: TRBJ2-1
v_call: TRBV10-1
d_call: .
cdr3_nt: TGCGCCAGCAGTACGACCGTGAGCTCCTACAATGAGCAGTTCTTC
cdr3_aa: CASSTTVSSYNEQFF

clone_size: few
j_call: TRBJ2-5
v_call: TRBV2
d_call: .
cdr3_nt: TGTGCCAGCAGTGAAGGGCGGATCCAAGAGACCCAGTACTTC
cdr3_aa: CASSEGRIQETQYF

clone_size: .
j_call: TRBJ2-5
v_call: TRBV9
d_call: .
cdr3_nt: TGTGCCAGCAGCGTAGGGGGAACCCGGGGGGAGACCCAGTACTTC
cdr3_aa: CASSVGGTRGETQYF

clone_size: .
j_call: TRBJ2-2
v_call: TRBV5-1
d_call: .
cdr3_nt: TGCGCCAGCAGCTTCGTTGGACACGGCGGCCCGAACACCGGGGAGCTGTTTTTT
cdr3_aa: CASSFVGHGGPNTGELFF

clone_size: few
j_call: TRBJ1-5
v_call: TRBV7-8
d_call: TRBD1
cdr3_nt: TGTGCCAGCAGCTTTATACTCGGGACAGGGCAGGGCAATCAGCCCCAGCATTTT
cdr3_aa: CASSFILGTGQGNQPQHF

clone_size: few
j_call: TRBJ1-1
v_call: TRBV10-3
d_call: .
cdr3_nt: TGTGCCGCTGGGGACCTTCCGAACACTGAAGCTTTCTTT
cdr3_aa: CAAGDLPNTEAFF

clone_size: few
j_call: TRBJ1-1
v_call: TRBV7-9
d_call: .
cdr3_nt: TGTGCCAGCAGCTTAGCGGGGTCCAGAGGGACTGAAGCTTTCTTT
cdr3_aa: CASSLAGSRGTEAFF

clone_size: .
j_call: TRBJ2-5
v_call: TRBV5-1
d_call: TRBD1
cdr3_nt: TGCGCCAGCAGCGCCCATGGGGACAGAAACCAAGAGACCCAGTACTTC
cdr3_aa: CASSAHGDRNQETQYF

clone_size: few
j_call: TRBJ2-5
v_call: TRBV6-5
d_call: .
cdr3_nt: TGTGCCAGCAGCCACTCCGAAGGACTAAAAGAGACCCAGTACTTC
cdr3_aa: CASSHSEGLKETQYF

clone_size: .
j_call: TRBJ2-2
v_call: TRBV9
d_call: TRBD2
cdr3_nt: TGTGCCAGCAGCGTCCCCGTAGCGGGGAACACCGGGGAGCTGTTTTTT
cdr3_aa: CASSVPVAGNTGELFF

clone_size: .
j_call: TRBJ2-3
v_call: TRBV5-1
d_call: .
cdr3_nt: TGCGCCAGCAGCTTGGTACGAGGCTCTAGCACAGATACGCAGTATTTT
cdr3_aa: CASSLVRGSSTDTQYF

clone_size: few
j_call: TRBJ2-1
v_call: TRBV18
d_call: .
cdr3_nt: TGTGCCAGCTCCCCCCAAGGGGGGTTTGAGCAGTTCTTC
cdr3_aa: CASSPQGGFEQFF

clone_size: .
j_call: TRBJ2-3
v_call: TRBV30
d_call: .
cdr3_nt: TGTGCCTGGAGTTGGGGGAACACAGATACGCAGTATTTT
cdr3_aa: CAWSWGNTDTQYF

clone_size: .
j_call: TRBJ2-1
v_call: TRBV7-2
d_call: TRBD1
cdr3_nt: TGTGCCAGCAGCGCCCAGACAGGGTCAGTTGCTGGCAATGAGCAGTTCTTC
cdr3_aa: CASSAQTGSVAGNEQFF

clone_size: .
j_call: TRBJ2-2
v_call: TRBV7-2
d_call: .
cdr3_nt: TGTGCCAGCAGTATTTCAGGGAACACCGGGGAGCTGTTTTTT
cdr3_aa: CASSISGNTGELFF

clone_size: .
j_call: TRBJ2-7
v_call: TRBV6-5
d_call: TRBD1
cdr3_nt: TGTGCCAGCAGCCGGGACAGGGTTAACGAGCAGTACTTC
cdr3_aa: CASSRDRVNEQYF